Below, 4 T cell receptor beta chains from the same sample are listed, as sequenced in a study of technical replicates of blood from a handful of donors. Data came from immunoSEQ multiplex PCR; TCRdb stores just in-frame clones and leaves some out. The sample holds approximately 92,000 clones, roughly 96% seen once. The specimen sequenced was T cells isolated from PBMCs. These receptors all come from a human donor in good health.

The chain carries TRBV12-5 and TRBJ1-1, with D possibly matching TRBD1 (6 bases). The CDR3 totals 16 residues. In germline, CDR1 is LGHNT, CDR2 FRNRAP. Trimming removed 2 bases at V and 5 bases at J, with 18 bases between. In DNA form, the CDR3 reads TGTGCTAGTGGTTTGTTTGGGGGGGGCCGAAGAACTGAAGCTTTCTTT. Protein sequence: CASGLFGGGRRTEAFF.

This clone has a single count. The chain recombines TRBV4-1 with TRBJ2-1, with D perhaps matching TRBD1 (5 bases). The CDR3 contains 15 residues. Trimming shortened V by 3 bases and J by 3 bases, and 12 bases separated the two germline ends. Looked up from germline, CDR1 is MGHRA and CDR2 is YSYEKL. The CDR3: CASSQEQVSYNEQFF. The CDR3 DNA is TGCGCCAGCAGCCAGGAACAGGTCAGCTACAATGAGCAGTTCTTC.

V usage is TRBV14 and J usage is TRBJ2-2, with unresolved D. The germline V gene has CDR1 SGHDN and CDR2 FVKESK. CDR3 length: 13 residues. Trimming pared 0 bases from V and 6 bases from J, leaving 5 bases between. The CDR3 region is CASSQDVAGELFF. In nucleotides, the CDR3 is TGTGCCAGCAGCCAAGATGTAGCCGGGGAGCTGTTTTTT.

The rearrangement joins TRBV18 to TRBJ1-5; no reliable D call. The CDR3 is 13 residues long. Germline CDR1 reads KGHSH; CDR2 reads LQKENI. V dropped 3 bases and J dropped 2 bases, with 5 bases sitting between them. This CDR3 is CASSPQGNQPQHF. In nucleotides, the CDR3 is TGTGCCAGCTCACCGCAGGGCAATCAGCCCCAGCATTTT.